This TCR beta chain originates from a study of cytomegalovirus exposure and HLA in healthy donors. PCR amplification relied on 60 Vbeta primers (plus 13 Jbeta primers). TCRdb keeps only in-frame clones here, not all; method: immunoSEQ multiplex PCR. In total, the table holds approximately 77,000 clones. The CDR3 runs 14 residues. Germline CDR1 is MDHEN and CDR2 is SYDVKM. V lost 5 bases, J lost 2 bases, and 10 bases lay in between. The sequence derives from a man aged 30-40 years in good health and CMV-seronegative. The specimen sequenced was PBMCs. J is TRBJ1-3 and V is TRBV28, with TRBD1 as a possible D gene (5 bases). The CDR3: CASSRTGTGNTIYF. The CDR3, as DNA: TGTGCCAGCAGTCGCACAGGCACTGGAAACACCATATATTTT.